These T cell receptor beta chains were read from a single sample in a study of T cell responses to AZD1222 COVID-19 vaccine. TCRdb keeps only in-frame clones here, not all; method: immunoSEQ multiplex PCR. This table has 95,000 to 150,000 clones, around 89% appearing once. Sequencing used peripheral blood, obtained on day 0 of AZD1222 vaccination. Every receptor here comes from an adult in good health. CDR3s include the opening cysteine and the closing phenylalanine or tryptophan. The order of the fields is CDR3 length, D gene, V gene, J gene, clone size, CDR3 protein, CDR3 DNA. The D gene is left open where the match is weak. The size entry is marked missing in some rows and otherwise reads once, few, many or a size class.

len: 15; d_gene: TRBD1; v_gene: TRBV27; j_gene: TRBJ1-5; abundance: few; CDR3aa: CASSPDRGSTQPQHF; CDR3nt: TGTGCCAGCAGCCCCGACAGGGGGTCCACGCAGCCCCAGCATTTT
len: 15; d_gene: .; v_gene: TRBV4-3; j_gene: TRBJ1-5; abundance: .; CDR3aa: CASSQSSYSNQPQHF; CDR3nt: TGCGCCAGCAGCCAAAGCAGTTATAGCAATCAGCCCCAGCATTTT
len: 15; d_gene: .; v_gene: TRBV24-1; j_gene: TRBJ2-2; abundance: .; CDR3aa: CATSEAGRNTGELFF; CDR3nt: TGTGCCACCAGTGAGGCGGGGAGGAACACCGGGGAGCTGTTTTTT
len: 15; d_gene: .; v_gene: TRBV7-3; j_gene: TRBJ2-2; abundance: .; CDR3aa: CASSLNDPNTGELFF; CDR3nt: TGTGCCAGCAGCTTAAATGATCCGAACACCGGGGAGCTGTTTTTT
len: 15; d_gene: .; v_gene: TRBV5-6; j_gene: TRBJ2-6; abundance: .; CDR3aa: CASTSEGAGANVLTF; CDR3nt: TGTGCCAGCACCTCTGAAGGGGCTGGGGCCAACGTCCTGACTTTC
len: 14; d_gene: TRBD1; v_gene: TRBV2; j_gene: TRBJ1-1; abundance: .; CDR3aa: CASSESQGRTEAFF; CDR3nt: TGTGCCAGCAGTGAATCACAGGGGAGGACTGAAGCTTTCTTT
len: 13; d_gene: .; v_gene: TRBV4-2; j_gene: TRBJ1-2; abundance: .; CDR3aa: CASSQDPLYGYTF; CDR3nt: TGTGCCAGCAGCCAAGATCCCTTATATGGCTACACCTTC
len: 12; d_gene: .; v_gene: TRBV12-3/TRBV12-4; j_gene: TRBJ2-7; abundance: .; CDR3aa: CASSLAMSQQYF; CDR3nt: TGTGCCAGCAGTTTAGCCATGTCCCAACAGTACTTC
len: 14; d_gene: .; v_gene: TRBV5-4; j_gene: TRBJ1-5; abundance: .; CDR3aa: CASSPGGVGQPQHF; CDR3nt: TGTGCCAGCAGTCCGGGGGGAGTCGGGCAGCCCCAGCATTTT
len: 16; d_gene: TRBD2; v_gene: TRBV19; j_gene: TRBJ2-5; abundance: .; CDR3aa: CASSIASGGFRETQYF; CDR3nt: TGTGCCAGTAGTATAGCAAGCGGGGGCTTTCGAGAGACCCAGTACTTC
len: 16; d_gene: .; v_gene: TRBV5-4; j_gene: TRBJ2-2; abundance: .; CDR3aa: CASSLPSRGNTGELFF; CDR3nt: TGTGCCAGCAGCTTGCCTTCCAGGGGCAACACCGGGGAGCTGTTTTTT
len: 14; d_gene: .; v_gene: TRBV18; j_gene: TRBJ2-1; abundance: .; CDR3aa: CASSPPSGVSEQFF; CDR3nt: TGTGCCAGCTCACCACCGAGCGGTGTTAGTGAGCAGTTCTTC
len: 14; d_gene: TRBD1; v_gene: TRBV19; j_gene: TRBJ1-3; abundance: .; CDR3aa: CASNQGAYGNTIYF; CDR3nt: TGTGCCAGTAATCAGGGGGCGTATGGAAACACCATATATTTT
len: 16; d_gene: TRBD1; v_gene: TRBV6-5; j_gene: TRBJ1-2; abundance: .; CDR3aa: CASSSSGTGGTSGYTF; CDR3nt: TGTGCCAGCAGTTCTTCCGGGACAGGAGGTACGAGTGGCTACACCTTC
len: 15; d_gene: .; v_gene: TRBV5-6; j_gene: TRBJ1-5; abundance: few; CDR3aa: CASSLGGISNQPQHF; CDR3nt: TGTGCCAGCAGCCTGGGGGGGATTAGCAATCAGCCCCAGCATTTT
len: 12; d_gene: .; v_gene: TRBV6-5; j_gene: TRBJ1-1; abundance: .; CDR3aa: CATDLLNTEAFF; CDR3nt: TGTGCCACCGATTTACTGAACACTGAAGCTTTCTTT
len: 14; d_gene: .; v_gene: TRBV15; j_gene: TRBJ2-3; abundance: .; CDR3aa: CATSTRVGTDTQYF; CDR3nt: TGTGCCACCAGCACCAGGGTTGGCACAGATACGCAGTATTTT
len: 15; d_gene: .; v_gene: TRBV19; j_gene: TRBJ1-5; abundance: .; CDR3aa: CASSLGGRRNQPQHF; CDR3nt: TGTGCCAGTAGTCTAGGCGGACGTCGAAATCAGCCCCAGCATTTT
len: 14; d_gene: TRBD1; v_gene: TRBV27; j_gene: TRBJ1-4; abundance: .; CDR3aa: CASSLQGVSEKLFF; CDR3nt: TGTGCCAGCAGTCTGCAGGGGGTCTCTGAAAAACTGTTTTTT
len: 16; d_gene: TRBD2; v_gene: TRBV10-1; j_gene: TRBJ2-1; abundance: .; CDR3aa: CASSGLEAGVNNEQFF; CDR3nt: TGCGCCAGCAGTGGCCTGGAAGCGGGGGTTAACAATGAGCAGTTCTTC